What follows is one T cell receptor (beta chain) and its context. Only in-frame clones appear in the TCRdb table, and some are missing; sequencing was by immunoSEQ multiplex PCR. The sample has about 32,000 clones; 85% to 90% are singletons. The data were obtained in a study of T cells after posttransplantation cyclophosphamide. Trimming at V came to 3 bases and at J to 5 bases, leaving 9 bases not matched to a gene. The CDR3 consists of 15 residues. Sample: PBMCs. This chain joins TRBV5-3 and TRBJ1-1, with 8 nucleotides matching TRBD1. TRBV5-3 carries the ORF label, with uncertain function. The origin of this receptor is a woman aged 35 to 49 with a blood cancer, CMV-positive, and with a related stem cell donor. CDR3 coding DNA: TGTGCCAGAAGCTCCCAGGGGGCACCGGTAACTGAAGCTTTCTTT. Protein sequence: CARSSQGAPVTEAFF.